The sequence of this T cell receptor beta chain was determined in a study of blood T cell repertoires in COVID-19. The repertoire was sequenced with immunoSEQ multiplex PCR; TCRdb's copy has only in-frame clones and lacks some. The repertoire holds under 250,000 clones, with 65% to 90% as singletons. The V and J ends lost 3 bases and 5 bases respectively, with 16 bases between them. The length of the CDR3 is 14 residues. CDR1 and CDR2 (germline): GTSNPN, SVGIG (reference sequence). Sequenced material: PBMCs or T cells enriched from blood (not recorded which). V and J are TRBV30 and TRBJ1-1; perhaps TRBD1 as D (6 bases). This clonotype originated in a woman between 50 and 59 years old with acute COVID-19. DNA of the CDR3: TGTGCCTGGAGGACACCAGGGGAATGGACTGAAGCTTTCTTT. Translating gives CAWRTPGEWTEAFF.